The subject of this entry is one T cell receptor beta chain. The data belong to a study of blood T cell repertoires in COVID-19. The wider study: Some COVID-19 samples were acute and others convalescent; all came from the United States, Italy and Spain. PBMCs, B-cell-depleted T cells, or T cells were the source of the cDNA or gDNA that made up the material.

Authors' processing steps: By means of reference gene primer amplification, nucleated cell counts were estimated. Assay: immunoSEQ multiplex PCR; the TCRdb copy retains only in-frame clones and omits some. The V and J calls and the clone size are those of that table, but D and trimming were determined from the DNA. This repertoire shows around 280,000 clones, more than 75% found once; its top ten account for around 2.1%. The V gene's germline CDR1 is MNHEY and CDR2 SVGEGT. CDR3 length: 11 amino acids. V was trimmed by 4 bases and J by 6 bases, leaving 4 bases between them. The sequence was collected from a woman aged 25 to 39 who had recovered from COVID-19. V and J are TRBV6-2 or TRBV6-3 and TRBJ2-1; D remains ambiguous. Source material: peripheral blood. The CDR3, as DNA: TGTGCCAGCAGTTCGTTCAATGAGCAGTTCTTC. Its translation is CASSSFNEQFF.